Following are 5 T cell receptor beta chains from one sample sequenced in a study of regulatory T cells in long-lasting Graves disease. Regarding time point: newly diagnosed GD, antithyroid drugs for less than 3 months. The TCR library used RNA extracted from PBMCs. With iRepertoire HTBI primers and Arm-PCR of CDR3 regions, TCR beta libraries were built. TCRdb reprocessed the multiplex PCR reads via MiXCR and lists one record per CDR3 protein. The sample holds about 300,000 distinct CDR3 sequences; under 20% are singletons and the top ten take 35% to 45%. Sequenced material: peripheral blood mononuclear cells (PBMCs), taken at new diagnosis, from a patient treated with antithyroid drugs. The receptors here all came from a female donor with Graves disease.

This clonotype was counted a few times. The gene calls are TRBV29-1 and TRBJ1-2; D is perhaps TRBD1 (6 bases). CDR1 and CDR2 from the germline V gene are SQVTM and ANQGSEA. V lost 2 bases and J lost 6, with 7 bases in between. This CDR3 has 11 residues. CDR3 amino acids: CSVESGDGYTF. DNA of the CDR3: TGCAGCGTTGAATCAGGGGATGGCTACACCTTC.

The sample holds many counts of this clonotype. V and J are TRBV12-3 or TRBV12-4 and TRBJ2-1, with a tentative D call TRBD2 (6 bases). This CDR3 has 15 amino acids. V was shortened by 2 bases and J by 5 bases, with 13 bases between the two germline ends. In DNA form, the CDR3 reads TGTGCCAGCAGTTTAAGTTTAGCGGTAGACAATGAGCAGTTCTTC. It specifies CASSLSLAVDNEQFF.

There are many counts of this clonotype. The chain joins TRBV6-1 to TRBJ2-7; 9 nucleotides line up with TRBD2. CDR1 is MNHNS, CDR2 SASEGT, per germline. The CDR3 consists of 14 residues. With 5 bases clipped from V and 5 bases from J, the junction kept 7 bases outside the gene matches. CDR3: CASSPWTSEDEQYF. Here the CDR3 DNA reads TGTGCCAGCAGTCCGTGGACTAGCGAAGACGAGCAGTACTTC.

The sample holds many counts of this clonotype. The rearrangement joins TRBV28 to TRBJ1-4, with a tentative D call TRBD1 (6 bases). Germline V lookup: CDR1 MDHEN, CDR2 SYDVKM. Deletions cut 1 base from V and 2 bases from J, with 11 bases between. The CDR3 runs 16 residues. The CDR3 sequence is CASSLYRGATNEKLFF. For the CDR3, the DNA is TGTGCCAGCAGTTTATATCGGGGGGCGACTAATGAAAAACTGTTTTTT.

This clonotype was counted many times. J is TRBJ1-4 and V is TRBV7-2; 10 nucleotides align to TRBD1. Germline CDR1 SGHTA, CDR2 FQGNSA. Trimming removed 1 base from V and 10 bases from J; junction bases left unmatched: 3. The length of the CDR3 is 14 residues. Here the CDR3 DNA reads TGTGCCAGCAGCTTAGTCGGACAGGGGGGAAAACTGTTTTTT. Its translation is CASSLVGQGGKLFF.